One sample yielded the 11 T cell receptor beta chains listed below, sequenced in a study of cytomegalovirus exposure and HLA in healthy donors. Primers for the PCR totalled 60 Vbeta and 13 Jbeta. Sequencing used immunoSEQ multiplex PCR; TCRdb keeps in-frame clones, though not all of them. This sample has 110,000 to 150,000 clones, with approximately 80% found just once. Sequenced material: PBMCs. All receptors derive from a male donor in good health and CMV-seronegative.

The chain uses TRBV18 and TRBJ2-7; the match to TRBD2 covers 9 bases. The V gene's germline CDR1 is KGHSH and CDR2 LQKENI. V shed 1 base, J shed 1 base, and the junction held 8 bases outside the gene matches. The CDR3 runs to 17 residues. CDR3 protein: CASSPLGSGGTSYEQYF. CDR3 DNA: TGTGCCAGCTCACCACTTGGGAGCGGGGGGACATCCTACGAGCAGTACTTC.

This chain's CDR3 is CASSGQGAFF. The CDR3 nucleotides are TGTGCCAGCAGTGGCCAGGGGGCTTTCTTT. The chain recombines TRBV6-5 with TRBJ1-1; the D gene is possibly TRBD1 (6 bases). There are 10 residues in the CDR3. Germline CDR1 is MNHEY and CDR2 is SVGAGI. V lost 5 bases and J lost 11, with 9 bases in between.

The CDR3 sequence is CASSQGHRNTEAFF. For the CDR3, the DNA is TGCGCCAGCAGCCAGGGACACCGGAACACTGAAGCTTTCTTT. The chain couples TRBV4-1 to TRBJ1-1; D is perhaps TRBD1 (6 bases). Germline-derived CDR1 and CDR2 are MGHRA and YSYEKL. This CDR3 spans 14 amino acids. The V end lost 3 bases, the J end lost 1 base, and 9 bases lay between the germline ends.

This clone came up once. The chain has TRBV19 and TRBJ2-7; 7 nucleotides agree with TRBD1. After removal of 1 base from V and 2 bases from J, the junction contained 2 bases not matched to a gene. This CDR3 is 14 amino acids long. Germline assignment: CDR1 LNHDA and CDR2 SQIVND (reference sequence). The DNA for the CDR3 is TGTGCCAGTAGTATAGGAACAGGGGCCTACGAGCAGTACTTC. Its protein product is CASSIGTGAYEQYF. The whole variable domain, filled in from reference TRBV19 and TRBJ2-7, reads DGGITQSPKYLFRKEGQNVTLSCEQNLNHDAMYWYRQDPGQGLRLIYYSQIVNDFQKGDIAEGYSVSREKKESFPLTVTSAQKNPTAFYLCASSIGTGAYEQYFGPGTRLTVT.

The rearrangement uses TRBV5-1 and TRBJ2-7; D is unresolved. The CDR3 covers 12 residues. Trimming left V 3 bases short and J 3 bases short, with 7 bases between. Germline V gene sequence: CDR1 SGHRS, CDR2 YFSETQ. This chain's CDR3 is CASSSSGYEQYF. CDR3 nucleotide sequence: TGCGCCAGCAGCTCCTCGGGCTACGAGCAGTACTTC.

The chain couples TRBV4-1 to TRBJ1-6; the D gene is possibly TRBD1 (6 bases). Germline-derived CDR1 and CDR2 are MGHRA and YSYEKL. The CDR3 is 16 amino acids. V lost 0 bases, J lost 7 bases, and 13 bases lay in between. CDR3 protein: CASSQDTGLINSPLHF. CDR3 coding DNA: TGCGCCAGCAGCCAAGATACAGGGTTAATAAATTCACCCCTCCACTTT.

The rearrangement joins TRBV7-2 to TRBJ2-3; no clear D. This CDR3 region has 18 residues. CDR1 is SGHTA and CDR2 is FQGNSA in the germline V gene. Deletions cut 1 base from V and 0 bases from J, with 17 bases between. The CDR3 bases are TGTGCCAGCAGCTTAGTCCCCTTCTACCAAGCTAGCACAGATACGCAGTATTTT. It codes for CASSLVPFYQASTDTQYF.

This clone was seen once. The V and J genes are TRBV27 and TRBJ2-7, with D perhaps TRBD2 (7 bases). CDR3 size: 15 residues. Germline lookup yields CDR1 MNHEY and CDR2 SMNVEV (reference sequence). Trimming cost V 6 bases and J 3 bases, with 18 bases left between them. The CDR3 DNA sequence: TGTGCCAGCAGGAGGGACGGGGGGCCCCGCTACGAGCAGTACTTC. Its protein is CASRRDGGPRYEQYF.

The chain has TRBV30 and TRBJ1-4, with 9 nucleotides matching TRBD1. Germline CDR1 and CDR2: GTSNPN and SVGIG (reference sequence). V was pared by 4 bases and J by 5 bases, with 2 bases of the junction left unmatched. The CDR3 sequence is 13 residues long. CDR3 in amino acids: CAWIGTGNEKLFF. CDR3 nucleotides: TGTGCCTGGATTGGGACAGGGAATGAAAAACTGTTTTTT. The complete variable domain, with remaining parts taken from reference TRBV30 and TRBJ1-4, reads SQTIHQWPATLVQPVGSPLSLECTVEGTSNPNLYWYRQAAGRGLQLLFYSVGIGQISSEVPQNLSASRPQDRQFILSSKKLLLSDSGFYLCAWIGTGNEKLFFGSGTQLSVL.

The chain has TRBV11-3 and TRBJ2-3, with D maybe TRBD2 (6 bases). The CDR3 is 12 amino acids. V lost 1 base, J lost 10 bases, and 9 bases lay in between. Per germline, CDR1 SGHNT and CDR2 YENEEA. The CDR3 DNA reads TGTGCCAGCAGCTTAGGGCGGGATGCGCAGTATTTT. This encodes CASSLGRDAQYF.

This clone was picked up one time. The CDR3 reads CASSNRDSPSETQYF. The DNA of the CDR3 is TGTGCCAGTAGTAACCGGGACTCACCTTCGGAGACCCAGTACTTC. The gene calls are TRBV19 and TRBJ2-5; the D gene is possibly TRBD2 (6 bases). Germline V gene lookup returns CDR1 LNHDA and CDR2 SQIVND (reference sequence). Trimming left V 4 bases short and J 5 bases short, with 17 bases between. This CDR3 region has 15 residues.